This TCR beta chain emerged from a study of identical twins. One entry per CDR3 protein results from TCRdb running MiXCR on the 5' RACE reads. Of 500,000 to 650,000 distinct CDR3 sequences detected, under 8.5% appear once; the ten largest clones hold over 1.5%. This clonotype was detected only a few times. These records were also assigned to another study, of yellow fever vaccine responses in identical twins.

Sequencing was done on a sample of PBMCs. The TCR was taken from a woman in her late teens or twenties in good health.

The CDR3: CASSLAPTQETQYF. For the CDR3, the DNA is TGCGCCAGCAGCTTGGCTCCCACCCAAGAGACCCAGTACTTC. This sequence joins TRBV5-1 and TRBJ2-5; D gene uncertain. Trimming stripped 0 bases from V and 1 base from J, with 7 bases between. The germline gives CDR1 SGHRS, CDR2 YFSETQ. The CDR3 has 14 residues.